This T cell receptor beta chain came from a study of blood T cell repertoires in COVID-19. Study context: The analysed material was cDNA or gDNA that came from T cells, B-cell-depleted T cells, or PBMCs.

V dropped 3 bases and J dropped 4; count of bases not matched to a gene: 6. The V gene's germline CDR1 is SGHRS and CDR2 YFSETQ. CDR3 size: 14 residues. Here immunoSEQ multiplex PCR was the method, and the copy in TCRdb shows in-frame clones only, minus some. The sample shows 250,000 or so clones, around nine tenths of them seen only once. This receptor was obtained from an older woman with active or convalescent COVID-19. The chain employs TRBV5-1 and TRBJ1-1; 7 nucleotides align to TRBD1. The sample taken for sequencing was peripheral blood. CDR3 sequence: CASSSGQAGTEAFF. In nucleotides, the CDR3 is TGCGCCAGCAGCTCCGGACAGGCAGGCACTGAAGCTTTCTTT.